This T cell receptor beta chain is from a study of blood T cell repertoires in COVID-19. CDR3 size: 15 residues. The J segment lost 1 base and the V segment lost 5 bases, leaving 6 bases of the junction unmatched. Germline CDR1 reads SGHTA; CDR2 reads FQGNSA. How the authors handled the data: Amplification of reference gene primers provided the estimated nucleated cell counts. Generated by immunoSEQ multiplex PCR, the TCRdb table keeps only in-frame clones and is missing some. The DNA gave D and trimming, while V, J and clone size come from that table. The sample carries about 180,000 clones, roughly nine tenths recorded once. Participants were aged about 18 to 100 years from around 24 US areas.

The origin of this receptor is a human donor with acute COVID-19. The donor label of this sample is uncertain. Sequencing input: PBMCs or T cells enriched from blood (not recorded which). The chain links TRBV7-2 to TRBJ2-7, with 9 bases fitting TRBD1. The CDR3 sequence is CASSVGQGFSYEQYF. For the CDR3, the DNA is TGTGCCAGCAGCGTCGGACAGGGGTTTTCCTACGAGCAGTACTTC.